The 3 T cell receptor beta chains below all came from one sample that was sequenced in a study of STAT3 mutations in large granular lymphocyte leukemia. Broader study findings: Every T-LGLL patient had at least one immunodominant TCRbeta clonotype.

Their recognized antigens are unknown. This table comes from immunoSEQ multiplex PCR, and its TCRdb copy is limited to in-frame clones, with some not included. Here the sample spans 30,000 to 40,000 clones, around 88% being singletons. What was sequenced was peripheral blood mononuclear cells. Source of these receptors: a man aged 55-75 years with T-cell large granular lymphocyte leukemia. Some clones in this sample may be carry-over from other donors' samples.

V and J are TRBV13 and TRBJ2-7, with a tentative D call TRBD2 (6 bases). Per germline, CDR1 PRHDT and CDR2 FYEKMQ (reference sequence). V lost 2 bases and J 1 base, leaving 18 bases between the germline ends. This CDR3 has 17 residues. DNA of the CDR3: TGTGCCAGCAGCTTACTTAGTTTCGAGGGAGGTTCCTACGAGCAGTACTTC. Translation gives CASSLLSFEGGSYEQYF.

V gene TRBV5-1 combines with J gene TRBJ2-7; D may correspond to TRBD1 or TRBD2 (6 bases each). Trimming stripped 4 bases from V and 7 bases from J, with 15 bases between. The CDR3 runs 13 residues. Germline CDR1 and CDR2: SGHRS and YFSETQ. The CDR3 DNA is TGCGCCAGCAGCCCTCTTCAGGGGAGGGAGCAGTACTTC. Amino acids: CASSPLQGREQYF.

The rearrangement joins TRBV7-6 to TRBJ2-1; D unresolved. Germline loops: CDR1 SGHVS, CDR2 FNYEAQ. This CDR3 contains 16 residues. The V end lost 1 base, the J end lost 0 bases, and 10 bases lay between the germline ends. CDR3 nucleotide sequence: TGTGCCAGCAGCTTAGGGGTTGCGAGCTCCTACAATGAGCAGTTCTTC. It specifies CASSLGVASSYNEQFF.